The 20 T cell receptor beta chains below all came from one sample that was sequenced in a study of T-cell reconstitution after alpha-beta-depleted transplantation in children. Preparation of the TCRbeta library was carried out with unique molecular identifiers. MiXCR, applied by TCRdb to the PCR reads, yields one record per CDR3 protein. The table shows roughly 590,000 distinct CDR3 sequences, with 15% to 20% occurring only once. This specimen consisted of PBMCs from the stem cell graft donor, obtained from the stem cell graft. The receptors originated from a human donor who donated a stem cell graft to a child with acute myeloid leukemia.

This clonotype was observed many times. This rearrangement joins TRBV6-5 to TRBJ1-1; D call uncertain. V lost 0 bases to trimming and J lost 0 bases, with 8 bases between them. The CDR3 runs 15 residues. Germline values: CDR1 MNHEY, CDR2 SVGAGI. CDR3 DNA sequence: TGTGCCAGCAGTTACTCGGCAGGCCTGAACACTGAAGCTTTCTTT. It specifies CASSYSAGLNTEAFF.

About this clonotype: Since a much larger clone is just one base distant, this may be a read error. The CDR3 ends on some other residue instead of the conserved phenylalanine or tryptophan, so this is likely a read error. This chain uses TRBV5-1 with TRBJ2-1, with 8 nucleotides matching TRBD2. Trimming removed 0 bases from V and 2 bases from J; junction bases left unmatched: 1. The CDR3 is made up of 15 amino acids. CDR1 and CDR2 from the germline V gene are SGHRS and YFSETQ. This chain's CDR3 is CASSLVAGPYNEQFL. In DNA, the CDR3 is TGCGCCAGCAGCTTGGTAGCGGGACCCTACAATGAGCAGTTCTTG.

The CDR3 spells CASSYSGQGGNIQYF. As DNA, the CDR3 is TGTGCCAGCAGTTACTCAGGACAAGGTGGTAACATTCAGTACTTC. The V gene is TRBV6-5, the J gene TRBJ2-4; D is perhaps TRBD1 (5 bases). Trimming cost V 0 bases and J 7 bases, with 13 bases left between them. Germline assignment: CDR1 MNHEY and CDR2 SVGAGI. The CDR3 covers 15 residues.

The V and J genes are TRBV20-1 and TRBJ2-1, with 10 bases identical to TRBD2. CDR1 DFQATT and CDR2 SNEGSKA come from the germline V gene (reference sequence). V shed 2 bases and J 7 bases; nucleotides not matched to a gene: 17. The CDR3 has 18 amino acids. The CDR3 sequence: CSARYYESSSGGENEQFF. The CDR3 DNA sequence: TGCAGTGCTAGATATTACGAGAGTTCTAGCGGGGGTGAAAATGAGCAGTTCTTC.

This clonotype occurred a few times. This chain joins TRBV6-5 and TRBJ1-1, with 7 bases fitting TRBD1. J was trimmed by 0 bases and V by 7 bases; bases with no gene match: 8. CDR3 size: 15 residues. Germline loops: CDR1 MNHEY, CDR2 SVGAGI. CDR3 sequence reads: CASNPGGQMNTEAFF. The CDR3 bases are TGTGCCAGCAATCCCGGGGGACAGATGAACACTGAAGCTTTCTTT.

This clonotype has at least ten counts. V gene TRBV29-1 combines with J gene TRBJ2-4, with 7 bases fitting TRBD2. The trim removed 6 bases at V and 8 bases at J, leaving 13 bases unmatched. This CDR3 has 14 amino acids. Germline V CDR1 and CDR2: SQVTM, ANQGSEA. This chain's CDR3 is CSVTLGRVGDIQYF. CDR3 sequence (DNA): TGCAGCGTCACCCTGGGGAGGGTGGGGGACATTCAGTACTTC.

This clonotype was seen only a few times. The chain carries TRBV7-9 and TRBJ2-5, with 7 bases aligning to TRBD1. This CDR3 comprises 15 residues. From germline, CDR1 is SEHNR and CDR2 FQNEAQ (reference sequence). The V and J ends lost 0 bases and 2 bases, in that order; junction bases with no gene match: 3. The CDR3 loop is CASSLAWGQQETQYF. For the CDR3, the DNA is TGTGCCAGCAGCTTAGCGTGGGGACAGCAAGAGACCCAGTACTTC.

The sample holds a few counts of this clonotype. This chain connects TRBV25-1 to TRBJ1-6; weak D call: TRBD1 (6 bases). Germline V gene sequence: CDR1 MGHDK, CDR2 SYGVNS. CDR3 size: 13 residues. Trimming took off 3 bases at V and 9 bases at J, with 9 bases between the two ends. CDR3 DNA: TGTGCCAGCAGTGATAGGGGGGCTTCACCCCTCCACTTT. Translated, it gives CASSDRGASPLHF.

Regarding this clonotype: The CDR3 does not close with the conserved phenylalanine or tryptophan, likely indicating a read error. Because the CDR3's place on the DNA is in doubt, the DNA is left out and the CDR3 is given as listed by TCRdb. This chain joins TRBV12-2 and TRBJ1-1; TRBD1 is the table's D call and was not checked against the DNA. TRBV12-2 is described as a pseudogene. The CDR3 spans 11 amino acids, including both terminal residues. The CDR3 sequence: CASRLGERGTL.

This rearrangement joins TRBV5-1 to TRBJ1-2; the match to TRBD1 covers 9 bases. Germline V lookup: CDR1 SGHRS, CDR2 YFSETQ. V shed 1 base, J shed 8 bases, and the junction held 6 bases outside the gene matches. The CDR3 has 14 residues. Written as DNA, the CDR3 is TGCGCCAGCAGCTTGTTGGGACAGGGTGTCGGCTACACCTTC. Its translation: CASSLLGQGVGYTF.

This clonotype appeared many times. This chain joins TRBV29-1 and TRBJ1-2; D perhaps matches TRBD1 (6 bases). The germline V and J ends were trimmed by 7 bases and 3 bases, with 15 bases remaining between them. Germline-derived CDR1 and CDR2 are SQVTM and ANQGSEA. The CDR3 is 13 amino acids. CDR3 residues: CSADSQGYYGYTF. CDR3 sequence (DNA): TGCAGCGCGGACTCGCAGGGGTACTATGGCTACACCTTC.

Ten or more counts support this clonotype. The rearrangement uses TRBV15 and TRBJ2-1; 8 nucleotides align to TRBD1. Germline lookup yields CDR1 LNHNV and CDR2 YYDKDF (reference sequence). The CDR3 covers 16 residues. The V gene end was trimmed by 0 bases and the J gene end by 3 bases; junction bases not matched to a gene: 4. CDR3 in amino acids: CATSREGQDYYNEQFF. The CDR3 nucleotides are TGTGCCACCAGCAGAGAGGGACAGGACTACTACAATGAGCAGTTCTTC.

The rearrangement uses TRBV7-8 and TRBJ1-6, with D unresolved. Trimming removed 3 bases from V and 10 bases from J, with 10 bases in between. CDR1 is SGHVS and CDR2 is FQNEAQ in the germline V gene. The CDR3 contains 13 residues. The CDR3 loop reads CASSFSEVSPLHF. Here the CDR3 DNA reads TGTGCCAGCAGCTTTTCCGAAGTATCACCCCTCCACTTT.

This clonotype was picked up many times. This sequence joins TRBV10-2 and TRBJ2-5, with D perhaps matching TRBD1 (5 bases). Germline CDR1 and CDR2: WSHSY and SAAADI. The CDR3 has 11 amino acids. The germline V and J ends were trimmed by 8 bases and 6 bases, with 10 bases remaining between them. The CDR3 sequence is CASASGQTQYF. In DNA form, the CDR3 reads TGCGCCAGCGCGTCAGGGCAGACCCAGTACTTC.

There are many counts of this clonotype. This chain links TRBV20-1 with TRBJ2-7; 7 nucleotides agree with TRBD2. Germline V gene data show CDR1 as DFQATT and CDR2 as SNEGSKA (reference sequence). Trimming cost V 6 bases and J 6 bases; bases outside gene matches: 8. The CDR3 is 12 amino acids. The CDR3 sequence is CSAAAGPLEQYV. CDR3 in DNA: TGCAGTGCGGCAGCGGGGCCCCTCGAGCAGTACGTC.

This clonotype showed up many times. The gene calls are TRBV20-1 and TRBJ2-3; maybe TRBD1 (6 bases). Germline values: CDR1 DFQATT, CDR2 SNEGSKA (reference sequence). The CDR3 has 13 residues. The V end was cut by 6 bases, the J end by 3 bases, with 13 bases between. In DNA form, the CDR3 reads TGCAGTGCGCGGACAGAAGCAACAGATACGCAGTATTTT. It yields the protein CSARTEATDTQYF.

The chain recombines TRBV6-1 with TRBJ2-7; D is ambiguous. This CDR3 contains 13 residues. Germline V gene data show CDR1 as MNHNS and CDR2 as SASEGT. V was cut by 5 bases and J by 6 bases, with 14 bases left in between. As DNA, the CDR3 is TGTGCCAGCAGTCCTTCCGTACTGGGCGAGCAGTACTTC. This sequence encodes CASSPSVLGEQYF.

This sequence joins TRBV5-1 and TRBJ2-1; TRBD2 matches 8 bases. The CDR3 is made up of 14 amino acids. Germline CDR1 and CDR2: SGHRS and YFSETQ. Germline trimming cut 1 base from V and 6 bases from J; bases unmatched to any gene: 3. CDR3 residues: CASSLRGGFNEQFF. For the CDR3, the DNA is TGCGCCAGCAGCTTGCGGGGGGGTTTCAATGAGCAGTTCTTC.

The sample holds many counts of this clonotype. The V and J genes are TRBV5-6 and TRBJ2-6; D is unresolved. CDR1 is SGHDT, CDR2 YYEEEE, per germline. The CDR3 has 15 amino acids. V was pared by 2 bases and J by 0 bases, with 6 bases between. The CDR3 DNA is TGTGCCAGCAGCTTTCGGAGCTCTGGGGCCAACGTCCTGACTTTC. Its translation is CASSFRSSGANVLTF. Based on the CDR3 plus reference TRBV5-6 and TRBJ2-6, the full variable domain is DAGVTQSPTHLIKTRGQQVTLRCSPKSGHDTVSWYQQALGQGPQFIFQYYEEEERQRGNFPDRFSGHQFPNYSSELNVNALLLGDSALYLCASSFRSSGANVLTFGAGSRLTVL.

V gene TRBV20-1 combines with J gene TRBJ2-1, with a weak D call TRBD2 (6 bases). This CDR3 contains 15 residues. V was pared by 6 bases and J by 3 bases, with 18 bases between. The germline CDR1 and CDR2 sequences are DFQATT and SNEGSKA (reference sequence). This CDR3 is CSAEVRGGYYNEQFF. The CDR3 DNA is TGCAGTGCCGAAGTCCGGGGAGGCTACTACAATGAGCAGTTCTTC.